This TCR beta chain emerged from a study of cytomegalovirus exposure and HLA in healthy donors. Regarding this clone: Its antigen is as yet unknown.

The study's findings and limits: Common viral pathogens (according to a later analysis) appeared linked to several of the most significant clusters. It was in a later analysis that TCR association rates were seen to vary by HLA locus, highest for DRB1 and lowest for HLA-C.

The PCR made use of 60 Vbeta and 13 Jbeta primers. Original data processing: About 10 million shared chains were among the approximately 80 million unique TCR beta chains that a later analysis counted. Sequencing used immunoSEQ multiplex PCR; TCRdb keeps in-frame clones, though not all of them. The DNA gave D and trimming, while V, J and clone size come from that table. This table holds 90,000 to 150,000 clones, 70% to 90% found once. CDR3 length: 15 amino acids. Trimming stripped 3 bases from V and 4 bases from J, with 16 bases between. Germline V lookup: CDR1 SGDLS, CDR2 YYNGEE. The TCR was taken from a man aged 40-49 years in good health and CMV-seronegative. The V gene is TRBV9, the J gene TRBJ1-2; D might be TRBD1 (5 bases). The sequencing sample was made of PBMCs. CDR3 in DNA: TGTGCCAGCAGCGCATTAAGCCAGGGAACCTATGGCTACACCTTC. Translation gives CASSALSQGTYGYTF. The entire variable domain, with the rest obtained from reference TRBV9 and TRBJ1-2, is as follows: DSGVTQTPKHLITATGQRVTLRCSPRSGDLSVYWYQQSLDQGLQFLIQYYNGEERAKGNILERFSAQQFPDLHSELNLSSLELGDSALYFCASSALSQGTYGYTFGSGTRLTVV.